This T cell receptor beta chain was sequenced during a study of cytomegalovirus exposure and HLA in healthy donors (dated by TCRdb to about 2017). In the study overall: According to an earlier analysis of 587 of the donors, about 179 million T cells yielded 95 million to 140 million unique TCR beta sequences and around 300 Gb of sequence data. To predict cytomegalovirus infection status, the study brought together high-throughput TCR immunosequencing, statistical association of individual TCRs with disease status, and machine learning. Approximately 310 gigabases of sequencing data and tens of millions of unique TCR sequences were included in an early release covering roughly 600 HLA-typed donors. On average, 235,054 unique TCR beta nucleotide sequences were sequenced per donor among about 400 genotyped donors of the cohort, with approximately 18% of those sequences being non-productive. Using immunosequencing, the study profiled T cell repertoires from 640 or so subjects and related those repertoires to cytomegalovirus serostatus. Donor age, sex, ethnicity and CMV serostatus were compiled alongside the repertoire data. An earlier analysis of approximately 500 of the donors applied high-throughput TCR beta sequencing to assess whether each TCR beta V gene segment acted as functional or pseudogenic. Rather than using new phenotypic data, the later analysis identified candidate immune exposures from TCR beta sequences and from how often those sequences occurred across donors. HLA typing covered class I and class II loci at four-digit resolution. The genetic ancestry cluster associated with self-reported Caucasian donors included over 80% of the roughly 400 genotyped donors. The study was designed to test whether signatures of past pathogen exposure could be identified by cataloging public T cell receptors. The number of donors typed differed by locus, with roughly 629-640 for A, B, C, DRB1 and DQB1, 522 for DQA1, some 570 for DPA1, and under 490 for DPB1. Roughly five DR-DQ haplotypes were handled as single units for association and clustering, since linkage in the cohort was strong. In a later genetic analysis, genome-wide SNP genotypes for about 55% of the roughly 670 donors were used, and that subset was treated as a discovery cohort. A later analysis re-analyzed previously published TCR beta repertoires from about 600 donors and added high-resolution HLA genotyping to study TCR occurrence patterns. A separate validation cohort of roughly 110 different subjects was used in addition to the approximately 640-subject first cohort. All discovery cohort repertoires had been generated on a single sequencing platform. Overall study results and their limits: At a false discovery rate of 0.05, a later analysis linked some 17,000 TCR beta sequences to specific HLA alleles. For the cohort, immune exposure information was limited to CMV serostatus. Correlated functional status among segregating V segments might be attributable to linkage disequilibrium, but an unknown experimental factor could not be ruled out. It was suggested by the authors that the approach could potentially be generalized to other disease states and immunological phenotypes. Because some donors lacked HLA typing at each locus, the association tests relied only on the typed subset. In the study, some 160 TCR beta chains were listed as associated with cytomegalovirus. The 87-base-pair reads could not distinguish some IMGT-functional V segments, including TRBV6-2 and TRBV6-3, so those segments were excluded. Several of the top co-occurrence clusters appeared to be linked to parvovirus B19, influenza, CMV and Epstein-Barr virus, according to a later analysis. In a later analysis, most CMV-associated TCR beta chains were found to appear HLA-restricted, with HLA associations seemingly driven largely by CMV exposure. A further reported finding was that TCR beta sequences accurately predicted the HLA-A and HLA-B alleles for most subjects in the first cohort. A few of the identified cytomegalovirus-associated TCR beta chains were confirmed in vitro to be specific for cytomegalovirus antigens. Most TCR sequences were seen in very few donors, while some public TCRs were found in many individuals. When HLA alleles, especially DR and DQ, strongly co-occurred, attributing TCR associations to individual alleles was difficult. According to a later genetic analysis, donors in an Asian-associated ancestry cluster had fewer N-insertions in productive TCRs than the roughly 700-donor mean. Seventeen rarely observed V segments, including chromosome 9 orphons, were excluded from the earlier analysis of about 610 of the donors because counts were too low. In both the original and validation cohorts, the classifier was reported to diagnose cytomegalovirus status with high specificity and sensitivity. In a later analysis, the rate of TCR association differed among HLA loci, with DRB1 alleles having the most associated TCRs and HLA-C alleles having the fewest. A later analysis found that HLA-associated TCR beta chains were more clonally expanded and had lower generation probabilities than equally common non-associated chains. A later genetic analysis associated a missense DCLRE1C variant with V-gene and J-gene trimming of TCR beta chains, and an independent cohort replicated the association. This cohort had only TCR beta chains sequenced, and the lack of alpha or paired-chain data limited which features could be detected. Broadly in line with IMGT annotations, most TCR beta V segments showed up in productive rearrangements about 87% or about 30% of the time in an earlier analysis of several hundred of the donors. A group of highly shared sequence variants was considered likely to be a technical artifact of the sequencing pipeline. Roughly uniform sequencing depth across donors was assumed in presence/absence analyses, although this assumption may not hold.

In the case of this clone: Its specific antigen is unknown. Per-nucleotide qualities are absent, and no much larger clonotype sits a single base away.

In total, around 600 healthy bone marrow donors made up the cohort. At the time of sampling, all cohort members were nominally healthy, though unrecorded immune exposures were likely present. The donor was CMV seronegative and belonged to the group of 350 to 400 seronegative cohort members. Each donor provided a peripheral blood sample, and peripheral blood mononuclear cells were used for TCR beta sequencing. Genomic DNA was extracted from the blood cell samples with the Qiagen DNeasy Blood Extraction Kit. Library creation used the immunoSEQ multiplex PCR assay. A mixture of 60 forward primers for TCR Vbeta segments and 13 reverse primers for TCR Jbeta segments was used in the multiplex PCR. The CDR3 region of rearranged TCR beta genes was amplified from genomic DNA with a multiplex PCR assay. The Illumina HiSeq System was used to sequence the amplified TCR beta libraries as 87-base-pair reads. The authors processed their data as follows. A later analysis counted tens of millions of unique TCR beta chains across the 500 to 850 repertoires, and around 9.9 million of these chains were shared by at least two donors. Raw reads were error-corrected and collapsed into unique sequences with a nearest-neighbor algorithm that merged closely related sequences to remove PCR and sequencing errors. Alignment of CDR3 sequences to IMGT reference sequences was used to assign V, D and J gene segments. For a sequence to be retained, a match of at least six nucleotides was required to both a V gene segment and a J gene segment. A rearrangement counted as productive if the CDR3 had no stop codons and remained in frame with V and J, and every other rearrangement counted as non-productive. CDR3 was defined by IMGT convention, running from the second conserved V-encoded cysteine to the conserved J-encoded phenylalanine. Sequences without an unambiguous match to a single V gene segment were excluded from the earlier analysis of about 630 of the donors. In an earlier analysis of approximately 500 of the donors, a V segment was called functional when productive rearrangements were above 56.7%, and segregating when the standard deviation between donors exceeded 5%. To diagnose cytomegalovirus status from the catalog of TCR beta chain sequences, a statistical classification framework was built. In a later analysis, V and J genes were assigned by comparing TCR nucleotide sequences against IMGT/GENE-DB human TR gene sequences. Using the TCRdist pipeline, a later analysis assigned CDR3 sequences along with most-parsimonious VDJ recombination scenarios. In a later analysis, every TCR beta chain was defined by the combination of its CDR3 amino acid sequence and its V-gene family, and reads without a unique V-gene family were dropped. In a later analysis, 500 to 700 highly shared, low-generation-probability nucleotide sequences were removed to address suspected cross-contamination and a sequencing artifact. A later analysis calculated a clonal expansion index for each public chain from normalized within-repertoire ranks of inferred template counts. A later analysis computed generation probabilities with a VDJ recombination model fitted to out-of-frame rearrangements, and checked the results against IGoR. In a later analysis, TCR-TCR, TCR-HLA and TCR-CMV co-occurrence was scored with hypergeometric tests, and a repertoire-size bias correction was applied to TCR pairs. To estimate false discovery rates, a later analysis permuted the HLA or CMV assignments 20 times. A later analysis grouped co-occurring TCRs with DBSCAN, adding TCRdist sequence similarity when clustering within HLA-allele-positive subsets. Repertoires with fewer than 30,000 or more than 120,000 public chains were left out of co-occurrence clustering, as were five repertoires with anomalous nucleotide sharing. TCRdb carries this immuneACCESS record with in-frame sequences only. Its versions omit some clonotypes, under half of them owing to an unresolved V gene in the studies checked, with the rest unexplained. V and J calls and clone size come straight from that table; D and trimming were deduced from the DNA. This sample gives 150,000 to 200,000 clones in total; around 80% of them show up just once. 2% to 2.5% of the sample is in the top ten clones.

The germline V gene (reference sequence) provides CDR1 SEHNR and CDR2 FQNEAQ. The CDR3 spans 15 residues, from the cysteine through the phenylalanine. Solely the CDR3 DNA is kept, with 45 bases framed from the first base. V loses 4 bases at its end and J loses 3 bases; junction bases beyond the gene matches: 5. The specimen sequenced was PBMCs. This clonotype originated in a woman in her forties or fifties in good health and CMV-seronegative. The chain links TRBV7-9 with TRBJ2-3; 9 central nucleotides agree with TRBD2. The CDR3 has the sequence CASSSPGLATDTQYF. The bases read TGTGCCAGCAGCTCGCCGGGACTAGCAACAGATACGCAGTATTTT.